This T cell receptor (beta chain) comes out of a study of T cell responses to AZD1222 COVID-19 vaccine. Study-wide results and limits: In a largely white British group with more females than males, clonal diversity was possibly underestimated. Repertoire sampling occurred only after the peak T cell response.

Method: immunoSEQ multiplex PCR; TCRdb's copy keeps in-frame clones and lacks some. The data contain 150,000 to 200,000 clones, roughly 94% of them singletons. Second-dose recipients at about 4 or about 12 weeks were treated as one pooled group. In regard to this clone: Its antigen is undetermined.

Germline-derived CDR1 and CDR2 are MDHEN and SYDVKM. Deletions cut 3 bases from V and 3 bases from J, with 21 bases between. CDR3 size: 19 residues. The TCR comes from an adult who received the AZD1222 COVID-19 vaccine. The chain uses TRBV28 and TRBJ1-6; tentatively, D is TRBD1 (5 bases). The material sequenced was peripheral blood, taken 28 days after the second AZD1222 dose. This CDR3 reads CASSFSLGTEGVYNSPLHF. The DNA for the CDR3 is TGTGCCAGCAGTTTCAGCCTCGGGACTGAGGGCGTCTATAATTCACCCCTCCACTTT.